These T cell receptor beta chains were read from a single sample in a study of blood T cell repertoires in COVID-19. Libraries were prepared by immunoSEQ multiplex PCR; TCRdb keeps only in-frame clonotypes and omits some of them. The sample lists some 150,000 clones, about 84% occurring once. What was sequenced was peripheral blood. The receptors were gathered from a man aged 55 to 69 with active or convalescent COVID-19. Both conserved end residues are trimmed from each CDR3. Each record gives: V gene, CDR3 protein.

TRBV11-1	ASSPGTVNYGYT
TRBV18	ASSSETSGRALLSSTDTQY
TRBV19	ASSMMLAAYEQY
TRBV5-6	ASSRGNGNTEAF
TRBV4-3	ASSQDWSSGNTIY
TRBV6-5	ASSGVNNEQF
TRBV6-5	ASSSTGGVLDEQF
TRBV3-1/TRBV3-2	ASSQDLAGNQPQH
TRBV3-1/TRBV3-2	ASSQVGAYDGYT
TRBV3-1/TRBV3-2	ASSQGGGTKGPDSGNTIY
TRBV18	ASSPTGQKYEQY
TRBV7-2	ASSWGGFGSGNTIY
TRBV6-5	ASSYGTGWTYNEQF
TRBV29-1	SGVSGSTDTQY
TRBV5-4	ASSQGGGGGGAYEQY
TRBV7-2	ASSLPSGRVYEQY
TRBV10-3	ATLDRESSPLH
TRBV18	ASSPLAGGPRNEQF
TRBV6-1	ASSEAGGVDEQF
TRBV29-1	SVSSGSSTDTQY
TRBV23-1	ASSQSGQTGANVLT
TRBV5-4	ASSRTGADTGELF
TRBV19	ASCSANYGYT
TRBV12-3/TRBV12-4	ASSLTSGGEQY
TRBV7-3	ASSLTAGQYNEQF
TRBV4-3	ASSEGHAGIASGANVLT
TRBV19	ASSGWGSTGELF
TRBV6-6	ASSYSTGGSNQPQH
TRBV10-3	AISESTGGTGDTQY
TRBV11-2	ASSLTGGHVLGELF
TRBV3-1/TRBV3-2	ASSLDLLAGAHNEQF
TRBV16	ASSHDFGRSQH
TRBV11-2	ASSVSGLLTGELF
TRBV7-2	ASSPWTGGGEKLF
TRBV3-1/TRBV3-2	ASSQYRGGYT
TRBV7-6	ASTEGPGNTIY
TRBV7-9	ASSLSDRGYT
TRBV19	ASSRQGVFHEQY
TRBV2	ASSDGTSFRSGELF
TRBV4-2	ASSQGEPNEQF
TRBV9	ASSATLSTNEKLF
TRBV5-1	ASSSGTSGRWADTQY
TRBV11-1	ASQGTYEQY
TRBV4-1	ASAGPLRNTEAF
TRBV28	ASSSTGTSGTRGDTQY
TRBV4-3	ASSQEGLAGFNEQF
TRBV5-1	ASSNRGGGGTGELF
TRBV2	ASSWRESSTDTQY
TRBV7-3	ASSLGSGQKNIQY
TRBV27	ASSSSGLAVSYEQY
TRBV10-3	AIRQPRDHTEAF
TRBV7-9	ASSLSGGRQPQH
TRBV7-2	ASSLARAQETQY